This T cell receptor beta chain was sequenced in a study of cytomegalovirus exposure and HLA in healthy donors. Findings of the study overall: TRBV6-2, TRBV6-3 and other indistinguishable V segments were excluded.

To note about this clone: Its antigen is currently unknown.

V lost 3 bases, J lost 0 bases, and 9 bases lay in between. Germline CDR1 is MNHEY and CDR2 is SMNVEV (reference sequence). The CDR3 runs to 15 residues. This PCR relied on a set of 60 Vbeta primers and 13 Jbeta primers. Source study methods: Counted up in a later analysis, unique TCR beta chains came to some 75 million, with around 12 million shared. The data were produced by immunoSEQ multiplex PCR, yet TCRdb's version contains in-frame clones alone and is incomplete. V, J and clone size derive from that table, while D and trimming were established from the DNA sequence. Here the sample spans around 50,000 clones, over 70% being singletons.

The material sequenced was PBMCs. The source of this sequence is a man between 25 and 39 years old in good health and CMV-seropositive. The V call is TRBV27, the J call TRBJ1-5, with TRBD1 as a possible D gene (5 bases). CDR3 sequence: CASSFRTNSNQPQHF. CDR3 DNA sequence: TGTGCCAGCAGTTTTAGGACAAATAGCAATCAGCCCCAGCATTTT.